The rows below give T cell receptor beta chains drawn from one sample of a study of neurological immune-mediated disorders. TCRdb called the 5' RACE reads again in MiXCR, with one record for every CDR3 protein. The table shows 70,000 to 95,000 distinct CDR3 sequences, with roughly 13% occurring only once. The specimen sequenced was PBMCs. Source of these receptors: a female donor with HTLV-1-associated myelopathy (HAM/TSP). Both conserved end residues are part of each CDR3. A D gene is named only where the DNA matches it firmly. Clone size, where shown, is once, few, many, or a class for clones that have expanded.

>TRBJ2-7|TRBD1|many|TRBV6-5
TGTGCCAGCTCCAGGACAGGACGCTCCTACGAGCAGTACTTC
CASSRTGRSYEQYF
>TRBJ1-2|TRBD1|many|TRBV7-9
TGTGCCAGCAGCAGAATAGACAGGGGGCATGAGTCGAACTATGGCTACACCTTC
CASSRIDRGHESNYGYTF
>TRBJ2-7|.|many|TRBV28
TGTGCCAGCAGGGACGATATCTACGAGCAGTACTTC
CASRDDIYEQYF
>TRBJ2-1|.|many|TRBV5-1
TGCGCCAGCAGCTTACTACCAGGGGCTAGGGAGCAGTTCTTC
CASSLLPGAREQFF
>TRBJ1-6|.|many|TRBV20-1
TGCAGTGCTAGGGGACTGTTCCCCTATAATTCACCCCTCCACTTT
CSARGLFPYNSPLHF
>TRBJ2-2|.|many|TRBV4-1
TGCGCCAGCAGCCAAGATCCATCCGGGACACTTAGGCCCGGGGAGCTGTTTTTT
CASSQDPSGTLRPGELFF
>TRBJ1-5|TRBD1|many|TRBV20-1
TGCAGTGCTCGGGACAGAAATCCGGATCAGCCCCAGCATTTT
CSARDRNPDQPQHF
>TRBJ1-1|.|.|TRBV7-2
TGTGCCAGCAGCTTAGCCCGGGCGGAGAACACTGAAGCTTTCTTT
CASSLARAENTEAFF
>TRBJ2-7|.|many|TRBV10-3
TGTGCCATCAGCCGAACGGACAGCTACGAGCAGTACTTC
CAISRTDSYEQYF
>TRBJ2-4|.|many|TRBV4-2
TGTGCCAGCAGCCAAGATATAGGTGGCATTCAGTACTTC
CASSQDIGGIQYF
>TRBJ2-3|TRBD2|.|TRBV12-3/TRBV12-4
TGTGCCAGCAACCGCGGGGGAAGTAGCACAGATACGCAGTATTTT
CASNRGGSSTDTQYF
>TRBJ2-5|.|many|TRBV24-1
TGTGCCACCAGTGACCCAACGCGTCATCAAGAGACCCAGTACTTC
CATSDPTRHQETQYF
>TRBJ2-7|TRBD2|many|TRBV4-2
TGTGCCAGCAGCCAAGGTAGCGGGGCCCACGAGCAGTACTTC
CASSQGSGAHEQYF
>TRBJ2-7|TRBD1|many|TRBV10-3
TGTGCCATCAGGGGGGGGACAGGGCTGGGGGAGCAGTACTTC
CAIRGGTGLGEQYF
>TRBJ2-1|TRBD1|.|TRBV5-1
TGCGCCAGCAGCCCGGGACAGCGAAACAATGAGCAGTTCTTC
CASSPGQRNNEQFF
>TRBJ2-4|.|many|TRBV5-5
TGTGCCAGCAGCTTTTCTGTGGTAGCGGAAAACATTCAGTACTTC
CASSFSVVAENIQYF
>TRBJ2-2|.|.|TRBV7-3
TGTGCCAGCAGCTTAGGGGGCCCCACCGGGGAGCTGTTTTTT
CASSLGGPTGELFF
>TRBJ1-5|.|many|TRBV11-2
TGTGCCAGCAGCCCCGACTCCCGTCATAGCAATCAGCCCCAGCATTTT
CASSPDSRHSNQPQHF
>TRBJ1-5|TRBD1|many|TRBV28
TGTGCCAGCAGTTTAAGGGACAGGGTGAATCAGCCCCAGCATTTT
CASSLRDRVNQPQHF
>TRBJ1-2|TRBD1|.|TRBV2
TGTGCCAGTCTGACAGGGGGCTATGGCTACACCTTC
CASLTGGYGYTF
>TRBJ1-1|TRBD1|many|TRBV7-8
TGTGCCAGCAGCTTGAACAGGGGACGGAACACTGAAGCTTTCTTT
CASSLNRGRNTEAFF
>TRBJ1-4|.|many|TRBV6-5
TGTGCTGACGAACTTGCAACTAATGAAAAACTGTTTTTT
CADELATNEKLFF
>TRBJ2-7|.|many|TRBV10-3
TGTGCCATCAGTGAGTCCGGTTACAGGGTGGCCTACGAGCAGTACTTC
CAISESGYRVAYEQYF
>TRBJ2-7|.|once|TRBV7-6
TGTGCCAGCAGCTTGTTAGTCGACGAGCAGTACTTC
CASSLLVDEQYF
>TRBJ1-2|.|many|TRBV20-1
TGCAGTGCTTGTTGGCCAGACAGCCACCGAGTGACTAACTATGGCTACACCTTC
CSACWPDSHRVTNYGYTF
>TRBJ2-7|.|.|TRBV28
TGTGCCAGCAGTTTATCCCAGGGGAGCTACGAGCAGTACTTC
CASSLSQGSYEQYF
>TRBJ1-4|.|many|TRBV29-1
TGCAGCGTTGTCTTCGCAGGGGCAATATCGACTAATGAAAAACTGTTTTTT
CSVVFAGAISTNEKLFF
>TRBJ2-1|.|many|TRBV5-1
TGCGCCAGCAGCTTAGGGGGGGCGGCCTACAATGAGCAGTTCTTC
CASSLGGAAYNEQFF
>TRBJ2-1|.|many|TRBV28
TGTGCCAGCAGTTTTACGGGGCGCTACAATGAGCAGTTCTTC
CASSFTGRYNEQFF
>TRBJ1-2|TRBD1|many|TRBV12-3/TRBV12-4
TGTGCCAGCAGTTTCGAGGGACAGGGCTATGGCTACACCTTC
CASSFEGQGYGYTF
>TRBJ2-5|TRBD2|.|TRBV5-1
TGCGCCAGCAGCTTAACTAGCGGGGGGCCCTGGGAGACCCAGTACTTC
CASSLTSGGPWETQYF
>TRBJ2-7|.|many|TRBV5-1
TGCGCCAGCAGCCTTGGAACCGGACCCGCCTACGAGCAGTACTTC
CASSLGTGPAYEQYF
>TRBJ2-7|TRBD1|.|TRBV7-9
TGTGCCAGCAGCCGCCCAGGGGGCCAGTTGTACGAGCAGTACTTC
CASSRPGGQLYEQYF
>TRBJ2-3|TRBD2|many|TRBV5-1
TGCGCCAGCAGCCATGGGACTAGCGGGGGCCTTCGCACAGATACGCAGTATTTT
CASSHGTSGGLRTDTQYF
>TRBJ2-7|TRBD1|many|TRBV27
TGTGCCAGCAGTTTATCGGGAGGACAGGGTGGAGAGCAGTACTTC
CASSLSGGQGGEQYF
>TRBJ2-7|TRBD1|many|TRBV7-2
TGTGCCAGCAGCGGGACAGGGTACGAGCAGTACTTC
CASSGTGYEQYF
>TRBJ2-5|TRBD2|many|TRBV2
TGTGCCAGCGGAAGGACTAGCGGGGGAGAAAAACAACAAGAGACCCAGTACTTC
CASGRTSGGEKQQETQYF
>TRBJ2-3|.|many|TRBV9
TGTGCCAGCAGCGTATGGAAAGGGGAAGCAGATACGCAGTATTTT
CASSVWKGEADTQYF
>TRBJ2-1|.|many|TRBV5-6
TGTGCCAGCGGACCGATTGATGAGCAGTTCTTC
CASGPIDEQFF
>TRBJ1-1|.|many|TRBV20-1
TGCAGTTGGTTAAAGAACACTGAAGCTTTCTTT
CSWLKNTEAFF
>TRBJ2-5|TRBD2|many|TRBV6-6
TGTGCCAGCAGTTACATCATCCCGGGGGGGGAGACCCAGTACTTC
CASSYIIPGGETQYF